The T cell receptor beta chain under discussion was sequenced for a study of blood T cell repertoires in COVID-19. In the study overall: Italy, Spain and the United States were the sources of the convalescent and acute COVID-19 samples.

Source study methods: Reference gene primer amplification gave estimated nucleated cell counts. This table comes from immunoSEQ multiplex PCR, and its TCRdb copy is limited to in-frame clones, with some not included. Clonal size and the V and J genes are those of that table, whereas D and trimming came from the DNA. This sample yields a few hundred thousand clones, of which around 84% are seen a single time; 1.5% to 1.9% belongs to the top ten. Trimming removed 4 bases from V and 3 bases from J; junction bases left unmatched: 3. CDR1 SGHRS and CDR2 YFSETQ come from the germline V gene. CDR3 length: 15 residues.

This chain joins TRBV5-1 and TRBJ2-1; the match to TRBD2 covers 11 bases. This clonotype was obtained from a woman aged 40 to 50 who had recovered from COVID-19. Sequenced: peripheral blood. The CDR3, as DNA: TGCGCCAGCAGCGGGGGACTAGCGGTCTACAATGAGCAGTTCTTC. The encoded protein is CASSGGLAVYNEQFF.